This T cell receptor (beta chain) was documented in a study of breast tumors, draining lymph nodes, adjacent tissues. Looked up from germline, CDR1 is SNHLY and CDR2 is FYNNEI. Trimming cost V 7 bases and J 14 bases; bases outside gene matches: 16. The CDR3 runs to 14 residues. One entry per CDR3 protein results from TCRdb running MiXCR on the multiplex PCR reads. The top ten clones hold around 8% of a sample with 66,000 or so distinct CDR3 sequences, approximately 47% of them seen once. Sequenced: breast tumor tissue. The source is a female donor with breast cancer. Some clones in this sample may be carry-over from other donors' samples. V is TRBV2 and J is TRBJ1-5; TRBD1 matches 8 bases. As DNA, the CDR3 is TGTGCCAGCATAGGAACAGGGGGTAAACTCTACGAGCATTTT. Its translation is CASIGTGGKLYEHF.